Reported below is one TCR beta chain. Primers: 60 Vbeta forward and 13 Jbeta reverse. Generated by immunoSEQ multiplex PCR, the TCRdb table keeps only in-frame clones and is missing some. The data show 180,000 or so clones, with approximately 80% seen just once and 1.1% to 1.5% held by the top ten. The CDR3 runs 13 residues. Germline CDR1 reads MGHRA; CDR2 reads YSYEKL. V lost 2 bases to trimming and J lost 6 bases, with 11 bases between them. The data derive from a study of cytomegalovirus exposure and HLA in healthy donors. For the study at large: An early data release held 75 million to 100 million unique TCRs from HLA-typed donors.

This rearrangement joins TRBV4-1 to TRBJ2-7, with D possibly TRBD2 on 6 matching bases. This TCR derives from a girl aged 5-17 years in good health and CMV-seropositive. Material for sequencing was PBMCs. The CDR3 protein is CASSQFLGGEQYF. Here the CDR3 DNA reads TGCGCCAGCAGCCAATTCCTCGGGGGCGAGCAGTACTTC.